The 8 T cell receptor beta chains below were found in one sample sequenced in a study of cytomegalovirus exposure and HLA in healthy donors. The primer mix had 60 Vbeta and 13 Jbeta primers. Using immunoSEQ multiplex PCR, the repertoire was profiled, and TCRdb retains in-frame clones only, with some absent. The table records under 120,000 clones, 70% of them present only once. The sample taken for sequencing was PBMCs. The receptors stem from a man aged 40-49 years in good health and CMV-seropositive.

V usage is TRBV7-3 and J usage is TRBJ2-7; 10 bases agree with TRBD2. Germline V CDR1 and CDR2: SGHTA, FQGTGA. CDR3 length: 13 residues. V dropped 3 bases and J dropped 5; count of bases not matched to a gene: 1. Here the CDR3 DNA reads TGTGCCAGCAGCTTCCTAGCGGGAGACGAGCAGTACTTC. It is translated as CASSFLAGDEQYF.

The chain links TRBV10-3 to TRBJ2-7; possibly TRBD2 for D (6 bases). Germline-derived CDR1 and CDR2 are ENHRY and SYGVKD. The CDR3 runs 13 residues. V lost 0 bases to trimming and J lost 6 bases, with 9 bases between them. The CDR3: CAISESLLAEQYF. The CDR3 DNA reads as TGTGCCATCAGTGAGTCATTACTAGCCGAGCAGTACTTC.

V usage is TRBV6-6 and J usage is TRBJ2-7; possibly TRBD2 for D (6 bases). Germline CDR1 MNHNY, CDR2 SVGAGI (reference sequence). CDR3 size: 14 residues. V lost 4 bases, J lost 0 bases, and 10 bases lay in between. CDR3 nucleotides: TGTGCCAGCAGTTGGCCGGAGGGCTCCTACGAGCAGTACTTC. Its protein is CASSWPEGSYEQYF.

The chain combines TRBV5-1 with TRBJ2-1, with D tentatively TRBD2 (6 bases). Germline V gene lookup returns CDR1 SGHRS and CDR2 YFSETQ. CDR3 size: 15 residues. Trimming removed 0 bases from V and 0 bases from J, with 7 bases in between. DNA for the CDR3: TGCGCCAGCAGCTTGGGGGGGGACTCCTACAATGAGCAGTTCTTC. Translated: CASSLGGDSYNEQFF.

The CDR3 is CASNFALATDTQYF. Here the CDR3 DNA reads TGTGCCAGCAATTTCGCACTAGCTACAGATACGCAGTATTTT. The V and J genes are TRBV6-6 and TRBJ2-3, with D possibly matching TRBD2 (6 bases). The V and J ends lost 7 bases and 3 bases respectively, with 14 bases between them. Looked up from germline, CDR1 is MNHNY and CDR2 is SVGAGI (reference sequence). The CDR3 covers 14 residues.

The chain recombines TRBV4-1 with TRBJ1-5; tentative D call: TRBD1 (5 bases). Trimming stripped 3 bases from V and 4 bases from J, with 7 bases between. Germline CDR1 is MGHRA and CDR2 is YSYEKL. The CDR3 is made up of 13 amino acids. In nucleotides, the CDR3 is TGCGCCAGCAGCCAGGACATTAATCAGCCCCAGCATTTT. Translated, it gives CASSQDINQPQHF.

The chain uses TRBV21-1 and TRBJ2-7; TRBD2 is the table's D call and was not checked against the DNA. TRBV21-1 is designated a pseudogene. This CDR3 has 15 residues. CDR3 loop: CASSPGTSGSDEQYV. DNA for the CDR3: TGTGCCAGCAGCCCCGGGACTAGCGGGAGCGACGAGCAGTACGTC.

The V call is TRBV7-2, the J call TRBJ2-5; D is unresolved. This CDR3 is built from 11 residues. Trimming took 5 bases from V and 2 from J, leaving 3 bases between them. CDR1 and CDR2 from the germline V gene are SGHTA and FQGNSA. The CDR3 spells CASSLQETQYF. The CDR3 DNA is TGTGCCAGCAGCCTACAAGAGACCCAGTACTTC.